The 9 T cell receptor beta chains below were found in one sample sequenced in a study of blood T cell repertoires in COVID-19. Clones were sequenced by immunoSEQ multiplex PCR, and TCRdb holds only the in-frame ones, with some missing. Counted here are 200,000 to 250,000 clones, roughly 84% occurring once; the ten biggest clones make up approximately 4%. The sample comprised peripheral blood. Every receptor here comes from a middle-aged woman with active or convalescent COVID-19.

This chain links TRBV6-5 with TRBJ1-5; D not resolved. Trimming cost V 4 bases and J 7 bases, with 11 bases left between them. The CDR3 sequence is 13 residues long. The germline CDR1 and CDR2 sequences are MNHEY and SVGAGI. CDR3 sequence: CASSWQAEQPQHF. DNA of the CDR3: TGTGCCAGCAGTTGGCAGGCTGAGCAGCCCCAGCATTTT.

This chain links TRBV7-3 with TRBJ2-5; 10 nucleotides match TRBD2. V was clipped by 2 bases and J by 0 bases; unmatched bases: 3. Germline V gives CDR1 SGHTA, CDR2 FQGTGA. CDR3 length equals 16 residues. CDR3 in amino acids: CASSLLAGAYQETQYF. As DNA, the CDR3 is TGTGCCAGCAGCTTACTAGCGGGGGCCTACCAAGAGACCCAGTACTTC. The whole variable domain, filled in from reference TRBV7-3 and TRBJ2-5, reads GAGVSQTPSNKVTEKGKYVELRCDPISGHTALYWYRQSLGQGPEFLIYFQGTGAADDSGLPNDRFFAVRPEGSVSTLKIQRTERGDSAVYLCASSLLAGAYQETQYFGPGTRLLVL.

DNA of the CDR3: TGTGCCAGCAGTGACGGAGCAGCCTCGACCAATGAGCAGTTCTTC. Residues: CASSDGAASTNEQFF. V gene TRBV6-4 combines with J gene TRBJ2-1; D remains unclear. Germline V CDR1 and CDR2: MRHNA, SNTAGT. The ends were cut back, 2 bases at V and 6 bases at J, with 14 bases in the middle. CDR3 size: 15 residues.

There are many counts of this clone. V and J are TRBV2 and TRBJ1-2, with 8 bases matching TRBD1. This CDR3 is built from 13 residues. Germline CDR1 reads SNHLY; CDR2 reads FYNNEI. The V gene end was trimmed by 6 bases and the J gene end by 6 bases; junction bases not matched to a gene: 6. The CDR3 reads CASRKTTGDGYTF. The CDR3 bases are TGTGCCAGCAGGAAAACGACAGGGGATGGCTACACCTTC.

J is TRBJ1-6 and V is TRBV3-1 (or the pseudogene TRBV3-2), with D unresolved. Germline loops: CDR1 LGHDT, CDR2 YNNKEL (reference sequence). The V gene lost 0 bases and the J gene lost 1 base, with 7 bases spanning the gap. The CDR3 totals 16 residues. CDR3 in DNA: TGTGCCAGCAGCCAAGACATAGTTTCCTATAATTCACCCCTCCACTTT. Amino acids: CASSQDIVSYNSPLHF.

This clone was counted between two and nine times. The chain uses TRBV5-4 and TRBJ2-2, with a possible D match to TRBD2 (5 bases). The V gene lost 4 bases and the J gene lost 3 bases, with 16 bases spanning the gap. Germline CDR1 SGHNT, CDR2 YYREEE (reference sequence). The CDR3 runs to 16 residues. CDR3 amino acids: CASSPFRRTDTGELFF. CDR3 coding DNA: TGTGCCAGCAGCCCCTTTCGGAGGACTGACACCGGGGAGCTGTTTTTT.

The genes are TRBV3-1 (or the pseudogene TRBV3-2) and TRBJ2-1, with TRBD2 matching over 12 bases. V gave up 4 bases and J gave up 5 bases; unmatched junction bases: 3. CDR1 LGHDT and CDR2 YNNKEL come from the germline V gene (reference sequence). This CDR3 spans 15 amino acids. In DNA form, the CDR3 reads TGTGCCAGCAGCCCTGGACTAGCGGGGAACAATGAGCAGTTCTTC. Protein sequence: CASSPGLAGNNEQFF.

The V and J genes are TRBV6-5 and TRBJ1-2, with 8 bases that match TRBD1. V lost 10 bases to trimming and J lost 6 bases; unmatched junction nucleotides: 16. The CDR3 covers 15 residues. Germline V gene lookup returns CDR1 MNHEY and CDR2 SVGAGI. The CDR3 is CATSSGGAGENGYTF. DNA for the CDR3: TGTGCCACCTCATCAGGGGGCGCAGGGGAAAATGGCTACACCTTC.

This rearrangement joins TRBV29-1 to TRBJ2-7, with a possible D match to TRBD2 (6 bases). Trimming left V 7 bases short and J 3 bases short, with 13 bases between. CDR1 and CDR2 (germline): SQVTM, ANQGSEA. The CDR3 loop spans 12 amino acids. In nucleotides, the CDR3 is TGCAGCGCCGGACTACTCCACTACGAGCAGTACGTC. Amino acid sequence: CSAGLLHYEQYV.